These T cell receptor beta chains were read from a single sample in a study of blood T cells in healthy people across ages. TCRdb recomputed calls from the 5' RACE reads with MiXCR, one row per CDR3 protein. The table records 550,000 to 600,000 distinct CDR3 sequences, 27% of them present only once. The sequencing sample was made of blood. The origin of the receptors is a woman in her 70s in good health. The CDR3 runs from the conserved cysteine through the conserved F or W. Each record gives: D gene, J gene, V gene, clone size, CDR3 DNA, CDR3 protein. D genes are given only for firm matches. The size entry is marked missing in some rows and otherwise reads once, few, many or a size class.

- TRBJ2-3 TRBV7-2 - TGTGCCAGCAGCTTCGGTCGGGGCTACTCAGATACGCAGTATTTT CASSFGRGYSDTQYF
TRBD1 TRBJ1-1 TRBV7-2 - TGTGCCAGCAGCTTAGCGACAGGGGTCCCAAAGGGGACTGAAGCTTTCTTT CASSLATGVPKGTEAFF
- TRBJ2-7 TRBV5-1 - TGCGCCAGCAGCATACGGGGATACGAGCAGTACTTC CASSIRGYEQYF
- TRBJ2-7 TRBV7-8 - TGTGCCAGCAGCTTAAGGAGTGGGACCTACGAGCAGTACTTC CASSLRSGTYEQYF
- TRBJ1-4 TRBV20-1 few TGCAGTGCCGCCCGGGACGGGGAAAAACTGTTTTTT CSAARDGEKLFF
- TRBJ2-7 TRBV7-9 few TGTGCCAGCGGCTTAGAGGGGATTACCTACGAGCAGTACTTC CASGLEGITYEQYF
- TRBJ1-4 TRBV18 - TGTGCCAGCTCATCTACTACAGGCGCCGCCAATGAAAAACTGTTTTTT CASSSTTGAANEKLFF
- TRBJ1-2 TRBV5-1 - TGCGCCAGCAGCTTGGCTCAGAGCGATAACTATGGCTACACCTTC CASSLAQSDNYGYTF
- TRBJ2-5 TRBV29-1 many TGCAGCATCCTCGGGACTCAAGAGACCCAGTACTTC CSILGTQETQYF
- TRBJ1-3 TRBV3-1 - TGTGCCAGCAGCCCCAGGCTGGGAAACACCATATATTTT CASSPRLGNTIYF
TRBD1 TRBJ2-7 TRBV28 few TGTGCCAGCAGTATACGGACAGGCCGGCATTACGAGCAGTACTTC CASSIRTGRHYEQYF
- TRBJ1-4 TRBV4-2 - TGTGCCAGCAGCTCGGACCGAGGGGGGAATGAAAAACTGTTTTTT CASSSDRGGNEKLFF
- TRBJ2-2 TRBV12-3/TRBV12-4 few TGTGCCAGCAGTTTCAATGCCGGGGAGCTGTTTTTT CASSFNAGELFF
- TRBJ1-1 TRBV20-1 - TGCAGTGCTAGCCCGCAGGGAAGCGTGAACACTGAAGCTTTCTTT CSASPQGSVNTEAFF
- TRBJ1-1 TRBV29-1 - TGCAGCGTTCAAGGGGGTCGGACTGAAGCTTTCTTT CSVQGGRTEAFF
- TRBJ2-1 TRBV25-1 - TGTGCCAGCAGTGGATTACATGAGCAGTTCTTC CASSGLHEQFF
TRBD1 TRBJ1-5 TRBV12-3/TRBV12-4 - TGTGCCAGCAGTTTTTGGGGGCAAGGACAGGGGAAGAATCAGCCCCAGCATTTT CASSFWGQGQGKNQPQHF
- TRBJ1-4 TRBV5-1 - TGCGCCAGCAGCGTCACAACTAATGAAAAACTGTTTTTT CASSVTTNEKLFF
- TRBJ2-3 TRBV7-2 - TGTGCCAGCAGCTTAGGGCCGGGGGGCCGTAACACAGATACGCAGTATTTT CASSLGPGGRNTDTQYF
- TRBJ2-3 TRBV20-1 - TGCAGTGCTTGTTTGACAGGTAGCACAGATACGCAGTATTTT CSACLTGSTDTQYF
- TRBJ2-5 TRBV6-2/TRBV6-3 - TGTGCCAGCAGTGTCATCCTGGGAGAGACCCAGTACTTC CASSVILGETQYF
TRBD1 TRBJ2-6 TRBV5-5 few TGTGCCAGCAGCTTGGCTACAGGGGACCTCTCTGGGGCCAACGTCCTGACTTTC CASSLATGDLSGANVLTF
TRBD2 TRBJ2-4 TRBV15 - TGTGCCACCAGCAGAGATTTGGGGCTAGCGGGGTTAACCAAAAACATTCAGTACTTC CATSRDLGLAGLTKNIQYF